The sequence of this T cell receptor (beta chain) was determined in a study of T cell repertoires in cytomegalovirus infection. About the study: Matching HLA type, along with CMV infection, was indicated by public TCR beta signatures. Overall study findings and caveats: CMV carriers with the relevant HLA were identified by cumulative public TCR beta family frequency. HLA-C-restricted TCR beta clonotypes specific for CMV led the ex vivo response.

TCRdb redid the calling of the reads with MiXCR, one entry per CDR3 protein. The sample has 200,000 to 300,000 distinct CDR3 sequences, roughly an eighth seen once; the top ten hold 8.8%. This clonotype has ten or more counts. Its target is unknown. The CDR3 sequence is 14 residues long. Germline V gives CDR1 SGHTA, CDR2 FQGNSA. Unmatched junction bases numbered 3, after V lost 1 base and J lost 5 bases. Sequences were obtained from PBMCs. This TCR was sampled from a human donor in good health (CMV status not recorded). Some clones in this sample may be carry-over from other donors' samples. The rearrangement links TRBV7-2 to TRBJ2-3; 7 bases are shared with TRBD1. The DNA for the CDR3 is TGTGCCAGCAGCTTAGACAGGGGTGGAGATACGCAGTATTTT. Translation: CASSLDRGGDTQYF.